These 17 T cell receptor beta chains were all obtained from the same sample, sequenced in a study of response to subunit inactivated influenza vaccine. TCRdb independently ran MiXCR on the RT-PCR reads; one entry per CDR3 protein. The data hold about 520,000 distinct CDR3 sequences, with under 8.5% observed a single time. The input for sequencing was PBMCs from blood, taken 23 months after vaccination. All receptors derive from a man aged 50 to 69 who received an inactivated influenza vaccine.

The gene calls are TRBV18 and TRBJ2-5; D ambiguous. CDR1 is KGHSH, CDR2 LQKENI, per germline. This CDR3 is 13 amino acids long. Trimming removed 5 bases from V and 0 bases from J, with 7 bases in between. CDR3 nucleotides: TGTGCCAGCTCAGCGACAAACCAAGAGACCCAGTACTTC. Translated, it gives CASSATNQETQYF.

On this clonotype: Its ends do not fully match the called genes, so a read error is possible. The V and J genes are TRBV7-2 and TRBJ2-7; 8 bases are shared with TRBD2. The CDR3 totals 14 residues. Germline V gives CDR1 SGHTA, CDR2 FQGNSA. This CDR3 is CASRLAGTSGEQYF. The CDR3 DNA sequence: TGTGCCAGCAGGTTAGCGGGGACAAGTGGGGAGCAGTACTTC.

This clonotype was observed a few times. The J gene is TRBJ2-3, the V gene TRBV7-9, with D possibly being TRBD1 (6 bases). The CDR3 sequence is 15 residues long. Germline CDR1 reads SEHNR; CDR2 reads FQNEAQ (reference sequence). The ends were cut back, 5 bases at V and 2 bases at J, with 14 bases in the middle. The CDR3 nucleotides are TGTGCCAGCAGCCAGACAGGCAAAACCACAGATACGCAGTATTTT. Its protein product is CASSQTGKTTDTQYF.

This sequence joins TRBV4-1 and TRBJ2-4; possible D gene TRBD1, 6 bases. Per germline, CDR1 MGHRA and CDR2 YSYEKL. This CDR3 is built from 16 residues. V gave up 2 bases and J gave up 1 base, with 12 bases separating them. In DNA form, the CDR3 reads TGCGCCAGCAGCCAACAACAGGGTCGGGCCAAAAACATTCAGTACTTC. Its translation is CASSQQQGRAKNIQYF.

This clonotype was detected ten times or more. V is TRBV4-1 and J is TRBJ2-7, with 9 positions matching TRBD1. Germline-derived CDR1 and CDR2 are MGHRA and YSYEKL. The CDR3 spans 17 residues. V was pared by 4 bases and J by 6 bases, with 16 bases of the junction left unmatched. CDR3 protein: CASSPGTGPFMLREQYF. The DNA for the CDR3 is TGCGCCAGCAGCCCCGGGACAGGGCCATTTATGCTTCGCGAGCAGTACTTC.

This clonotype was recorded many times. Given a much more abundant clone one base away, this may be a read error. This chain links TRBV11-2 with TRBJ2-3; D is undetermined. Germline CDR1 and CDR2: SGHAT and FQNNGV. V gave up 4 bases and J gave up 2 bases, with 4 bases separating them. The CDR3 loop spans 12 amino acids. The DNA for the CDR3 is TGTGCCAGCAGCTATATCACAGATACGCAGTATTTT. Amino acids: CASSYITDTQYF.

The chain links TRBV24-1 to TRBJ2-3, with 8 bases that match TRBD2. This CDR3 is 14 amino acids long. Trimming removed 5 bases from V and 5 bases from J; junction bases left unmatched: 5. The V gene's germline CDR1 is KGHDR and CDR2 SFDVKD. For the CDR3, the DNA is TGTGCCACCAGTGTAGGGGCGGGGGGAGATACGCAGTATTTT. Amino acid sequence: CATSVGAGGDTQYF.

In its sample, this clonotype was seen a few times. The gene calls are TRBV2 and TRBJ1-1; D not resolved. The CDR3 has 12 amino acids. Germline-derived CDR1 and CDR2 are SNHLY and FYNNEI. The V end was cut by 2 bases, the J end by 10 bases, with 11 bases between. The CDR3 sequence: CASSEKGPLAFF. The CDR3 DNA follows: TGTGCCAGCAGTGAAAAGGGCCCCCTAGCTTTCTTT.

This clonotype occurred many times. This sequence joins TRBV5-5 and TRBJ2-7; no definite D call. Looked up from germline, CDR1 is SGHKS and CDR2 is YYEKEE (reference sequence). The CDR3 totals 15 residues. Trimming removed 4 bases at V and 0 bases at J, with 14 bases between. Here the CDR3 reads CASSPYVAASYEQYF. In nucleotides, the CDR3 is TGTGCCAGCAGCCCCTACGTCGCGGCCTCCTACGAGCAGTACTTC.

Only a few counts were recorded for this clonotype. This chain links TRBV29-1 with TRBJ2-3, with D possibly being TRBD1 (5 bases). This CDR3 comprises 12 residues. V was clipped by 4 bases and J by 2 bases, with 7 bases between them. Germline CDR1 and CDR2: SQVTM and ANQGSEA. Here the CDR3 reads CSVGQYTDTQYF. Here the CDR3 DNA reads TGCAGCGTTGGACAGTACACAGATACGCAGTATTTT.

In this sample, this clonotype turned up many times. This sequence joins TRBV20-1 and TRBJ2-5, with D perhaps matching TRBD1 (5 bases). Per the germline V gene, CDR1 is DFQATT and CDR2 is SNEGSKA (reference sequence). V lost 0 bases and J 6 bases, leaving 17 bases between the germline ends. The CDR3 covers 15 residues. CDR3 protein: CSARDWGQGIKTQYF. The DNA for the CDR3 is TGCAGTGCTAGAGATTGGGGTCAGGGAATCAAGACCCAGTACTTC.

The gene calls are TRBV7-2 and TRBJ2-5; D is unclear. The CDR3 length is 13 residues. The V and J ends lost 4 bases and 0 bases respectively, with 6 bases between them. Germline CDR1 is SGHTA and CDR2 is FQGNSA. The CDR3 nucleotides are TGTGCCAGCAGCTCCAGGTACCAAGAGACCCAGTACTTC. It specifies CASSSRYQETQYF.

The V gene is TRBV6-1, the J gene TRBJ1-5, with 8 nucleotides matching TRBD1. CDR1 is MNHNS, CDR2 SASEGT, per germline. The CDR3 length is 13 residues. V trimming: 7 bases; J trimming: 7 bases; junction bases outside the gene matches: 6. CDR3 sequence: CASTTGGRQPQHF. The DNA of the CDR3 is TGTGCCAGCACAACAGGGGGAAGGCAGCCCCAGCATTTT.

The J gene is TRBJ2-1, the V gene TRBV20-1, with D hard to call. V dropped 4 bases and J dropped 5 bases, with 9 bases sitting between them. Looked up from germline, CDR1 is DFQATT and CDR2 is SNEGSKA (reference sequence). The CDR3 runs 12 residues. CDR3 sequence (DNA): TGCAGTGCTAATCGGCCCCACAATGAGCAGTTCTTC. Residues: CSANRPHNEQFF.

This clonotype was counted ten times or more. The rearrangement uses TRBV5-1 and TRBJ2-7; D is ambiguous. The V end lost 0 bases, the J end lost 3 bases, and 10 bases lay between the germline ends. The CDR3 totals 14 residues. The germline gives CDR1 SGHRS, CDR2 YFSETQ. The CDR3 loop is CASSLASGHYEQYF. CDR3 bases: TGCGCCAGCAGCTTGGCGTCGGGCCACTACGAGCAGTACTTC.

The chain is built from TRBV12-3 or TRBV12-4 and TRBJ1-3; D remains ambiguous. The CDR3 covers 14 residues. The V and J ends lost 2 bases and 3 bases respectively, with 8 bases between them. The CDR3: CASSLMGIGNTIYF. The CDR3 DNA sequence: TGTGCCAGCAGTTTAATGGGGATTGGAAACACCATATATTTT.

J is TRBJ1-2 and V is TRBV6-2 or TRBV6-3; D remains unclear. Germline CDR1 MNHEY, CDR2 SVGEGT. The V gene lost 5 bases and the J gene lost 9 bases, with 13 bases spanning the gap. The CDR3 loop spans 12 amino acids. The CDR3 here is CASSTLGSSYTF. CDR3 DNA: TGTGCCAGCAGTACCTTGGGAAGTAGCTACACCTTC.